This T cell receptor (beta chain) was identified during a study of Graves' ophthalmopathy and Graves' hyperthyroidism. Germline CDR1 and CDR2: LNHDA and SQIVND (reference sequence). With 8 bases removed from V and 4 bases from J, the gap between germline ends came to 12 bases. The CDR3 loop spans 13 amino acids. This clonotype has a count of ten or more. Amplifying from RNA transcripts, the study obtained TCR beta CDR3 regions. HTBI primers were employed in first-round RT-PCR, then a second-round multiplex PCR followed. TCRdb reprocessed the multiplex PCR reads via MiXCR and lists one record per CDR3 protein. The repertoire holds about 1.1 million distinct CDR3 sequences, with about 36% as singletons.

This TCR derives from an adult man with Graves' hyperthyroidism. Sequencing was done on a sample of peripheral blood or thyroid tissue (not recorded which). V is TRBV19 and J is TRBJ1-5, with D unresolved. Here the CDR3 DNA reads TGTGCCAGTCGAACAGCCCTAAATCAGCCCCAGCATTTT. Translation: CASRTALNQPQHF. The whole variable domain, remainder taken from reference TRBV19 and TRBJ1-5, is DGGITQSPKYLFRKEGQNVTLSCEQNLNHDAMYWYRQDPGQGLRLIYYSQIVNDFQKGDIAEGYSVSREKKESFPLTVTSAQKNPTAFYLCASRTALNQPQHFGDGTRLSIL.